Sequencing of this TCR beta chain was carried out in a study of T cell repertoires in cytomegalovirus infection. Findings of the study overall: The ex vivo response was dominated by HLA-C-restricted CMV-specific TCR beta clonotypes.

The length of the CDR3 is 14 residues. The V gene lost 8 bases and the J gene lost 1 base, with 12 bases spanning the gap. Germline values: CDR1 MNHNY, CDR2 SVGAGI (reference sequence). This clonotype has ten or more counts. Its target is not known. MiXCR, applied by TCRdb to the reads, yields one record per CDR3 protein. The repertoire holds 100,000 to 150,000 distinct CDR3 sequences, with approximately 8.8% as singletons. The source of this sequence is a human donor in good health (CMV status not recorded). Some clones in this sample may be carry-over from other donors' samples. This chain connects TRBV6-6 to TRBJ1-3; D is possibly TRBD1 (6 bases). The source material was PBMCs. CDR3 loop: CASGRTDSGNTIYF. The CDR3 DNA reads TGTGCCAGCGGAAGGACAGATTCTGGAAACACCATATATTTT.